This TCR beta chain was documented in a study of control samples from healthy donors and cancer patients. The repertoire was sequenced with immunoSEQ multiplex PCR; TCRdb's copy has only in-frame clones and lacks some. The repertoire holds about 110,000 clones, with approximately 80% as singletons. Germline V lookup: CDR1 MNHEY, CDR2 SMNVEV (reference sequence). Trimming shortened V by 3 bases and J by 6 bases, and 6 bases separated the two germline ends. This CDR3 is built from 12 residues. The gene calls are TRBV27 and TRBJ1-5; no clear D. Sequences were obtained from blood. This clonotype was obtained from a man between 18 and 35 years old in good health. CDR3 sequence: CASSFWGQPQHF. DNA for the CDR3: TGTGCCAGCAGTTTTTGGGGTCAGCCCCAGCATTTT.